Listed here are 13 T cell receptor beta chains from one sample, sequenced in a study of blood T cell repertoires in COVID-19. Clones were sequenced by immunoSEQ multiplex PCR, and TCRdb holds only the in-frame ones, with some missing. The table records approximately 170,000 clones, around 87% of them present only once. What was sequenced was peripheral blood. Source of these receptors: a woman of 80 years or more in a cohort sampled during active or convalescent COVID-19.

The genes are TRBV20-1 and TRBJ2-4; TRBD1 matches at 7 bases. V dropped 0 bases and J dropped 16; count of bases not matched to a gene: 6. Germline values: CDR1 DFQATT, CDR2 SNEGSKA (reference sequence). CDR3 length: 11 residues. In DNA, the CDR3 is TGCAGTGCTAGAGATTCGGACAGGATTTACTTC. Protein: CSARDSDRIYF.

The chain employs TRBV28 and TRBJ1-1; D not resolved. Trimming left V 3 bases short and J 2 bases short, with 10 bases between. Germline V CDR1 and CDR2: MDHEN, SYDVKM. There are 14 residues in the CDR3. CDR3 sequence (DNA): TGTGCCAGCAGTTTCCCGGCAGGAAACACTGAAGCTTTCTTT. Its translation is CASSFPAGNTEAFF.

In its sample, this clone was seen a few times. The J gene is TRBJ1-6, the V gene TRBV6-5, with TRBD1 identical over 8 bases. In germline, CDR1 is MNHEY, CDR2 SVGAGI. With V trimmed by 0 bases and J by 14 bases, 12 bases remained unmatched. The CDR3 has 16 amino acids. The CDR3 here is CASSYSGRGPRGALHF. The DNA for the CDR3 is TGTGCCAGCAGTTACTCGGGCAGGGGGCCTCGTGGGGCCCTCCACTTT.

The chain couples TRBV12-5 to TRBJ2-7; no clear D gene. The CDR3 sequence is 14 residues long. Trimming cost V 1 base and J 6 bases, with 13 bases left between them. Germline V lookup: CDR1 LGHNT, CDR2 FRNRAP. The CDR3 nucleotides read TGTGCTAGTGGTTTGGGACACCCCACAATCGAGCAGTACGTC. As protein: CASGLGHPTIEQYV.

CDR3 protein: CASSHPTGSAGKLFF. CDR3 DNA: TGTGCCAGCAGCCATCCGACAGGGTCGGCCGGAAAACTGTTTTTT. This rearrangement joins TRBV7-8 to TRBJ1-4; 7 bases fit TRBD1. Trimming took 5 bases from V and 10 from J; bases not matched to a gene: 13. The length of the CDR3 is 15 residues. Looked up from germline, CDR1 is SGHVS and CDR2 is FQNEAQ.

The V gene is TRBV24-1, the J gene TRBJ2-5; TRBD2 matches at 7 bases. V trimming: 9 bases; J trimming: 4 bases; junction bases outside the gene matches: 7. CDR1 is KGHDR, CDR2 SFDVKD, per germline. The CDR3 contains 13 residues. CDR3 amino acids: CATGEGRLETQYF. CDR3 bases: TGTGCCACCGGGGAGGGAAGGTTAGAGACCCAGTACTTC.

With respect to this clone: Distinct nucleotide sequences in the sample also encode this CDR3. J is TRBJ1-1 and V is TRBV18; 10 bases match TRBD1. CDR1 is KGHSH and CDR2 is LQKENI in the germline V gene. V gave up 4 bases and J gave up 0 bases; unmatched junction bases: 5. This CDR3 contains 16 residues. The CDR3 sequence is CASSLGQGGMNTEAFF. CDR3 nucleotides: TGTGCCAGCTCACTCGGACAGGGGGGGATGAACACTGAAGCTTTCTTT.

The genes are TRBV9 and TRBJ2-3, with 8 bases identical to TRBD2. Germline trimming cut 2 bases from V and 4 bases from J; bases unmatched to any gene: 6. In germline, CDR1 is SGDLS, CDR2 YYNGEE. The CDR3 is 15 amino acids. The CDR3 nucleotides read TGTGCCAGCAGCGTTGATCCGGGGGGGCCAGATACGCAGTATTTT. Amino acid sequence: CASSVDPGGPDTQYF.

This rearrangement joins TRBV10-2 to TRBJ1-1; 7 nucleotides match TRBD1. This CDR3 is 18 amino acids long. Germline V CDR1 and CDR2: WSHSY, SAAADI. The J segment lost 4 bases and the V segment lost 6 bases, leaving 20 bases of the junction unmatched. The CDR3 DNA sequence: TGCGCCAGCAGGGGGCACAAGCCGACAGGGCCTCGGGCCACTGAAGCTTTCTTT. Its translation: CASRGHKPTGPRATEAFF.

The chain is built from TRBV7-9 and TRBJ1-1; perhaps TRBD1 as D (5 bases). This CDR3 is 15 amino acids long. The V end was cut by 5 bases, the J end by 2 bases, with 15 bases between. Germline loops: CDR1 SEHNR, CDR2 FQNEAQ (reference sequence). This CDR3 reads CASSRTRGVNTEAFF. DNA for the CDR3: TGTGCCAGCAGCCGGACCCGGGGGGTAAACACTGAAGCTTTCTTT.

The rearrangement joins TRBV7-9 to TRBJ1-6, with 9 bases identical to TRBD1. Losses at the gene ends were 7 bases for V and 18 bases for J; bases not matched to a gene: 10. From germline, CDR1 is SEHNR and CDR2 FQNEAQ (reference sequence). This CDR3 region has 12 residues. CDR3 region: CASTIQGAPHHF. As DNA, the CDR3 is TGTGCCAGCACTATACAGGGGGCCCCGCACCACTTT.

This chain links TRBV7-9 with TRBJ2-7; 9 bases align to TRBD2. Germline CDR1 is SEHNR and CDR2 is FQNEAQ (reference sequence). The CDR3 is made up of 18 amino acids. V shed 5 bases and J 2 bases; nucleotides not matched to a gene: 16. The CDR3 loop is CASSIGEYSGGLPYEQYF. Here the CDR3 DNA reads TGTGCCAGCAGCATAGGGGAATATAGCGGGGGACTCCCCTACGAGCAGTACTTC.

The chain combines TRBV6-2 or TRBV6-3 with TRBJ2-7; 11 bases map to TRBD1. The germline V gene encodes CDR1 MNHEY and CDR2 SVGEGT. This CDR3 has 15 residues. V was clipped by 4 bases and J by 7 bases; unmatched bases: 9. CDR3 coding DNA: TGTGCCAGCAGTTCCGACGGACAGGGGGCCGGTGAGCAGTACTTC. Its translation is CASSSDGQGAGEQYF.